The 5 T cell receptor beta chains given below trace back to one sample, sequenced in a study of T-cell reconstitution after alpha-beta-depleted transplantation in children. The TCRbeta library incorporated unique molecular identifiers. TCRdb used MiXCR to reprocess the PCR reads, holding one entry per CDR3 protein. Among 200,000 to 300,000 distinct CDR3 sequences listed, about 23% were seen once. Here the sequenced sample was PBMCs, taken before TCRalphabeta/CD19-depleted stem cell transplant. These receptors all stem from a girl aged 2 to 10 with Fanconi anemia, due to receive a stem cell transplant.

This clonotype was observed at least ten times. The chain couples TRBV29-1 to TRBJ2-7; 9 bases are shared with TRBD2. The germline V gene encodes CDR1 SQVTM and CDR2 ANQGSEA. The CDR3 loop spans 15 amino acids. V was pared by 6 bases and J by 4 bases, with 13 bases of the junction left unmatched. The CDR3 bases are TGCAGCGTCGAACAGCGGACTAGCGCCCATTACGAGCAGTACTTC. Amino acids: CSVEQRTSAHYEQYF.

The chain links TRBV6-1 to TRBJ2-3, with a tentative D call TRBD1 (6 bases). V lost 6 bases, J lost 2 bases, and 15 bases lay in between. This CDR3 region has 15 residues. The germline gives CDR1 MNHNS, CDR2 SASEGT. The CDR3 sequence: CASSFGQTNTDTQYF. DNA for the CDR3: TGTGCCAGCAGCTTCGGACAGACGAACACAGATACGCAGTATTTT.

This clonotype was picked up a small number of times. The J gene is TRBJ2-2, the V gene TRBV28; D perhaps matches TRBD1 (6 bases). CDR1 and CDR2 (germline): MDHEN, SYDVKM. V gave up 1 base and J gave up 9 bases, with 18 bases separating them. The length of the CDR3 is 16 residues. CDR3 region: CASSLYFGTFGRELFF. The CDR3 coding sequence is TGTGCCAGCAGTTTATATTTTGGGACATTCGGTCGGGAGCTGTTTTTT.

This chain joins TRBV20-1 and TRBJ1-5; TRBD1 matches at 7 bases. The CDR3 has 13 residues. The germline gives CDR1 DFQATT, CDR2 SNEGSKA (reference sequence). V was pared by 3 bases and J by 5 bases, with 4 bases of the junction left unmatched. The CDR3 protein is CSARGQLYQPQHF. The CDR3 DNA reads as TGCAGTGCTAGGGGACAGCTCTATCAGCCCCAGCATTTT.

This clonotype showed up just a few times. CDR3 in amino acids: CSATTLGQLGEAFF. In nucleotides, the CDR3 is TGCAGTGCAACAACCCTGGGACAGTTAGGTGAAGCTTTCTTT. The chain combines TRBV20-1 with TRBJ1-1, with 7 bases matching TRBD1. Germline assignment: CDR1 DFQATT and CDR2 SNEGSKA (reference sequence). V was clipped by 6 bases and J by 7 bases; unmatched bases: 14. This CDR3 contains 14 residues.